The 26 T cell receptor beta chains reported below all come from one sample, sequenced in a study of cytomegalovirus exposure and HLA in healthy donors. Use of 60 Vbeta and 13 Jbeta primers characterized the PCR. TCRdb keeps only in-frame clones here, not all; method: immunoSEQ multiplex PCR. The sample holds about 220,000 clones, 82% seen once. Sequenced sample: PBMCs. The receptors here all came from a woman between 40 and 50 years old in good health and CMV-seropositive.

The rearrangement links TRBV25-1 to TRBJ2-2; weak D call: TRBD1 (5 bases). Germline CDR1 and CDR2: MGHDK and SYGVNS. The CDR3 covers 14 residues. Trimming removed 8 bases at V and 0 bases at J, with 10 bases between. Here the CDR3 reads CASRPRANTGELFF. CDR3 DNA sequence: TGTGCCAGCCGGCCCAGGGCGAACACCGGGGAGCTGTTTTTT.

V and J are TRBV15 and TRBJ2-3; 8 positions match TRBD2. Germline V gene lookup returns CDR1 LNHNV and CDR2 YYDKDF (reference sequence). With 3 bases clipped from V and 3 bases from J, the junction kept 8 bases outside the gene matches. The CDR3 runs to 16 residues. For the CDR3, the DNA is TGTGCCACCAGCAGGAGGGCGGGGGGTGGTACAGATACGCAGTATTTT. As protein: CATSRRAGGGTDTQYF. The variable domain in full, completed from reference TRBV15 and TRBJ2-3, reads DAMVIQNPRYQVTQFGKPVTLSCSQTLNHNVMYWYQQKSSQAPKLLFHYYDKDFNNEADTPDNFQSRRPNTSFCFLDIRSPGLGDTAMYLCATSRRAGGGTDTQYFGPGTRLTVL.

This rearrangement joins TRBV30 to TRBJ1-6, with D hard to call. The ends were cut back, 1 base at V and 6 bases at J, with 7 bases in the middle. The CDR3 covers 13 residues. CDR1 and CDR2 (germline): GTSNPN, SVGIG (reference sequence). The CDR3 DNA reads as TGTGCCTGGAGTGACGGGATTAATTCACCCCTCCACTTT. It codes for CAWSDGINSPLHF.

The gene calls are TRBV7-6 and TRBJ2-5; tentatively, D is TRBD1 (6 bases). This CDR3 region has 15 residues. V was shortened by 5 bases and J by 3 bases, with 16 bases between the two germline ends. Germline V gives CDR1 SGHVS, CDR2 FNYEAQ. Written as DNA, the CDR3 is TGTGCCAGCAGCATTCCCAACCGGGACAAAGAGACCCAGTACTTC. The encoded protein is CASSIPNRDKETQYF.

CDR3 in amino acids: CASSGPERGPGNTEAFF. CDR3 sequence (DNA): TGTGCCAGCAGCGGACCTGAGAGAGGGCCCGGGAACACTGAAGCTTTCTTT. V is TRBV9 and J is TRBJ1-1, with D uncertain. The CDR3 has 17 amino acids. Germline values: CDR1 SGDLS, CDR2 YYNGEE. Trimming took 3 bases from V and 1 from J, leaving 19 bases between them.

In its sample, this clone was seen a few times. The chain carries TRBV7-9 and TRBJ2-3; D is perhaps TRBD1 (6 bases). Trimming shortened V by 5 bases and J by 6 bases, and 9 bases separated the two germline ends. This CDR3 is built from 12 residues. Germline V gene sequence: CDR1 SEHNR, CDR2 FQNEAQ (reference sequence). The CDR3 here is CASSPTGDTQYF. The CDR3 region has the DNA TGTGCCAGCAGCCCTACAGGGGATACGCAGTATTTT.

The CDR3 spells CASSKGRTGTIRDEQYF. The CDR3, as DNA: TGTGCCAGCAGCAAAGGGCGGACAGGGACGATAAGGGACGAGCAGTACTTC. The chain employs TRBV21-1 and TRBJ2-7; the table's D call, TRBD1, was not checked against the DNA. TRBV21-1 constitutes a pseudogene. CDR3 length: 17 residues.

The chain couples TRBV27 to TRBJ2-1; D possibly corresponds to TRBD2 (5 bases). Looked up from germline, CDR1 is MNHEY and CDR2 is SMNVEV (reference sequence). V lost 2 bases and J 9 bases, leaving 11 bases between the germline ends. The CDR3 length is 13 residues. The CDR3 DNA reads as TGTGCCAGCAGTTTAAGGGAGACGGGTGAGCAGTTCTTC. Translation gives CASSLRETGEQFF.

The chain combines TRBV7-9 with TRBJ2-5, with a weak D call TRBD1 (6 bases). The CDR3 is made up of 13 amino acids. V lost 5 bases and J lost 5, with 12 bases in between. Germline CDR1 is SEHNR and CDR2 is FQNEAQ (reference sequence). CDR3: CASSRGGTETQYF. CDR3 in DNA: TGTGCCAGCAGCAGAGGGGGAACCGAGACCCAGTACTTC.

This chain links TRBV30 with TRBJ1-1; 8 nucleotides line up with TRBD1. The CDR3 is made up of 12 amino acids. V lost 5 bases and J lost 7; bases outside the gene matches: 6. Germline V gene sequence: CDR1 GTSNPN, CDR2 SVGIG (reference sequence). In DNA form, the CDR3 reads TGTGCCTGGTCAGGGGGCGGCGGTGAAGCTTTCTTT. Amino acids: CAWSGGGGEAFF.

This chain connects TRBV7-9 to TRBJ1-2; D gene unclear. Trimming shortened V by 0 bases and J by 11 bases, and 7 bases separated the two germline ends. The length of the CDR3 is 11 residues. Germline CDR1 SEHNR, CDR2 FQNEAQ (reference sequence). The CDR3: CASSLAPVYTF. As DNA, the CDR3 is TGTGCCAGCAGCTTAGCTCCGGTTTACACCTTC.

This clone was counted between two and nine times. This chain uses TRBV6-6 with TRBJ1-2; possibly TRBD1 for D (6 bases). Germline assignment: CDR1 MNHNY and CDR2 SVGAGI (reference sequence). This CDR3 contains 13 residues. V was shortened by 6 bases and J by 7 bases, with 15 bases between the two germline ends. CDR3 DNA: TGTGCCAGCAGGATACCAGGGGCGGGTGGCTACACCTTC. This codes for CASRIPGAGGYTF.

In DNA, the CDR3 is TGCGCCAGCAGCTTTACAGGAAACTCCTACGAGCAGTACTTC. This encodes CASSFTGNSYEQYF. The chain is built from TRBV5-1 and TRBJ2-7; D possibly corresponds to TRBD1 (5 bases). Trimming took off 2 bases at V and 0 bases at J, with 9 bases between the two ends. The CDR3 spans 14 residues. Germline assignment: CDR1 SGHRS and CDR2 YFSETQ.

As to this clone: Other DNA sequences from this sample encode an identical CDR3 as well. CDR3 in DNA: TGCAGTGCTACCGGTACAGATACGCAGTATTTT. Amino acid sequence: CSATGTDTQYF. The genes are TRBV20-1 and TRBJ2-3, with D unclear. The germline V gene has CDR1 DFQATT and CDR2 SNEGSKA (reference sequence). This CDR3 is built from 11 residues. V lost 4 bases and J 3 bases, leaving 5 bases between the germline ends.

This clone occurred a few times. Other nucleotide sequences from this sample produce the same CDR3. The chain employs TRBV18 and TRBJ1-1; no reliable D call. This CDR3 has 13 residues. V dropped 2 bases and J dropped 1 base, with 5 bases sitting between them. From germline, CDR1 is KGHSH and CDR2 LQKENI. CDR3 sequence reads: CASSPGRNTEAFF. CDR3 sequence (DNA): TGTGCCAGCTCACCAGGGCGGAACACTGAAGCTTTCTTT. The full variable domain, completed using reference TRBV18 and TRBJ1-1, is NAGVMQNPRHLVRRRGQEARLRCSPMKGHSHVYWYRQLPEEGLKFMVYLQKENIIDESGMPKERFSAEFPKEGPSILRIQQVVRGDSAAYFCASSPGRNTEAFFGQGTRLTVV.

The CDR3 DNA sequence: TGTGCCAGCAGCACAGAAAGGGGCTATGGCTACACCTTC. Translating it yields CASSTERGYGYTF. The V and J genes are TRBV6-5 and TRBJ1-2; tentatively, D is TRBD1 (5 bases). V lost 6 bases, J lost 4 bases, and 12 bases lay in between. The CDR3 extends over 13 amino acids. CDR1 is MNHEY, CDR2 SVGAGI, per germline.

The rearrangement uses TRBV7-3 and TRBJ2-5; TRBD1 aligns across 8 bases. Looked up from germline, CDR1 is SGHTA and CDR2 is FQGTGA. This CDR3 comprises 15 residues. Unmatched junction bases numbered 12, after V lost 5 bases and J lost 7 bases. The CDR3: CASSPDRALLGTQYF. The CDR3 DNA is TGTGCCAGCAGCCCGGACAGGGCCCTTCTTGGGACCCAGTACTTC.

The chain recombines TRBV5-5 with TRBJ1-2; TRBD1 agrees at 11 bases. This CDR3 spans 15 amino acids. From germline, CDR1 is SGHKS and CDR2 YYEKEE (reference sequence). The ends lost 4 bases at V and 7 bases at J; junction bases unmatched: 9. As DNA, the CDR3 is TGTGCCAGCAGCCATGGTGGGACAGGGGGTGGTGGCTACACCTTC. Translated: CASSHGGTGGGGYTF.

The V call is TRBV7-2, the J call TRBJ2-7, with a tentative D call TRBD2 (5 bases). Trimming removed 1 base from V and 5 bases from J, with 9 bases in between. The CDR3 sequence is 13 residues long. Germline loops: CDR1 SGHTA, CDR2 FQGNSA. Written as DNA, the CDR3 is TGTGCCAGCAGCTTAGGTAGCGCAAACGAGCAGTACTTC. It is translated as CASSLGSANEQYF.

The sample holds a few counts of this clone. This same CDR3 is encoded by further DNA sequences in the sample. V usage is TRBV7-9 and J usage is TRBJ1-5, with D unresolved. V was clipped by 5 bases and J by 3 bases, with 5 bases between them. The germline V gene encodes CDR1 SEHNR and CDR2 FQNEAQ (reference sequence). This CDR3 has 12 amino acids. CDR3 sequence: CASSLPNQPQHF. The CDR3 DNA is TGTGCCAGCAGCCTCCCCAATCAGCCCCAGCATTTT.

The chain combines TRBV11-2 with TRBJ1-2, with 9 bases fitting TRBD1. The CDR3 consists of 15 residues. Per germline, CDR1 SGHAT and CDR2 FQNNGV. Trimming removed 1 base from V and 8 bases from J; junction bases left unmatched: 8. The CDR3 here is CASSLGRTGAGGYTF. CDR3 nucleotides: TGTGCCAGCAGCTTAGGGAGGACAGGGGCAGGAGGCTACACCTTC.

The chain employs TRBV28 and TRBJ2-1; a weak D match, TRBD2 (6 bases). Germline values: CDR1 MDHEN, CDR2 SYDVKM. The CDR3 has 15 amino acids. V was shortened by 1 base and J by 4 bases, with 11 bases between the two germline ends. The CDR3 loop reads CASSLSGSPYNEQFF. The CDR3 region has the DNA TGTGCCAGCAGTTTATCCGGGAGCCCTTACAATGAGCAGTTCTTC.

The chain has TRBV6-1 and TRBJ2-7; perhaps TRBD1 as D (5 bases). The germline CDR1 and CDR2 sequences are MNHNS and SASEGT. This CDR3 region has 13 residues. The V end was cut by 3 bases, the J end by 3 bases, with 9 bases between. This CDR3 reads CASSDGQGYEQYF. The CDR3 region has the DNA TGTGCCAGCAGTGACGGGCAGGGCTACGAGCAGTACTTC.

As concerns this clone: A read error may produce the germline difference seen at one junction end. The chain uses TRBV7-7 and TRBJ2-1; no definite D call. The CDR3 consists of 13 residues. Germline-derived CDR1 and CDR2 are SSHAT and FNYEAQ (reference sequence). CDR3 DNA sequence: TGTGCTAGCAGCTTAGCACTGAAGAATGAGCAGTTCTTC. Its protein is CASSLALKNEQFF.

In this sample, this clone turned up a few times. This chain links TRBV11-1 with TRBJ2-5; D perhaps matches TRBD2 (7 bases). This CDR3 is built from 14 residues. Germline CDR1 SGHAT, CDR2 FQDESV (reference sequence). Trimming left V 0 bases short and J 5 bases short, with 10 bases between. The CDR3 coding sequence is TGTGCCAGCAGCTTAGCGGGGGGGCAGGAGACCCAGTACTTC. Translation gives CASSLAGGQETQYF. Together with reference TRBV11-1 and TRBJ2-5, the CDR3 gives the full variable domain: EAEVAQSPRYKITEKSQAVAFWCDPISGHATLYWYRQILGQGPELLVQFQDESVVDDSQLPKDRFSAERLKGVDSTLKIQPAELGDSAMYLCASSLAGGQETQYFGPGTRLLVL.

The rearrangement links TRBV5-1 to TRBJ1-2; 9 bases map to TRBD1. J gave up 7 bases and V 3 bases, and 7 bases lay outside the gene matches. The CDR3 extends over 14 amino acids. CDR1 and CDR2 (germline): SGHRS, YFSETQ. This CDR3 reads CASSSNTGGLGYTF. CDR3 bases: TGCGCCAGCAGCTCGAATACAGGGGGCCTTGGCTACACCTTC.